These 30 T cell receptor beta chains were all obtained from the same sample, sequenced in a study of blood T cells in healthy people across ages. A sample-barcoded 5' primer and a J-beta primer mix were used in a second PCR of about 6 to 12 cycles. TCRdb called the 5' RACE reads again in MiXCR, with one record for every CDR3 protein. The repertoire holds roughly 700,000 distinct CDR3 sequences, approximately 25% seen once, with roughly a tenth in the top ten. Another study also made use of these data, one on T cells of mothers and their children.

Material: blood. The receptors originated from a boy between 10 and 17 years old in good health.

This clonotype was detected only a few times. The chain has TRBV19 and TRBJ2-5; no clear D gene. V was shortened by 3 bases and J by 5 bases, with 13 bases between the two germline ends. CDR3 length: 14 residues. The V gene's germline CDR1 is LNHDA and CDR2 SQIVND (reference sequence). CDR3 in amino acids: CASSIIGSVETQYF. In DNA, the CDR3 is TGTGCCAGTAGTATTATTGGGTCTGTGGAGACCCAGTACTTC.

This clonotype was seen a few times. The chain links TRBV27 to TRBJ2-5, with a tentative D call TRBD2 (6 bases). The end of the DNA aligns better with TRBJ2-7, so the J call may be wrong. The CDR3 loop spans 15 amino acids. Germline V gene lookup returns CDR1 MNHEY and CDR2 SMNVEV (reference sequence). CDR3 sequence: CASSLWGSGSYEQYF. The CDR3 DNA follows: TGTGCCAGCAGTTTATGGGGTAGCGGTTCCTACGAGCAGTACTTC.

The chain's CDR3 is CASSPGHEGSGNTIYF. CDR3 coding DNA: TGTGCCAGCAGCCCGGGACACGAGGGCTCTGGAAACACCATATATTTT. The genes are TRBV3-1 and TRBJ1-3; weak D call: TRBD1 (6 bases). This CDR3 contains 16 residues. With 4 bases removed from V and 0 bases from J, the gap between germline ends came to 13 bases. Germline V lookup: CDR1 LGHDT, CDR2 YNNKEL (reference sequence).

This clonotype has just a few counts. This rearrangement joins TRBV28 to TRBJ2-7, with D possibly TRBD2 on 11 matching bases. The germline CDR1 and CDR2 sequences are MDHEN and SYDVKM. This CDR3 region has 17 residues. With 6 bases removed from V and 4 bases from J, the gap between germline ends came to 25 bases. DNA for the CDR3: TGTGCCAGCAGAGGGACAGGGGTGGCTAGCGGGAGGTACGAGCAGTACTTC. Protein sequence: CASRGTGVASGRYEQYF.

The gene calls are TRBV29-1 and TRBJ2-7; D gene unclear. Germline-derived CDR1 and CDR2 are SQVTM and ANQGSEA. V dropped 3 bases and J dropped 6 bases, with 15 bases sitting between them. There are 13 residues in the CDR3. The CDR3 is CSVELTGLSEQYF. The CDR3 DNA reads as TGCAGCGTTGAGCTAACGGGTCTTAGCGAGCAGTACTTC.

V and J are TRBV20-1 and TRBJ2-3, with D perhaps matching TRBD2 (7 bases). Germline V lookup: CDR1 DFQATT, CDR2 SNEGSKA (reference sequence). V was pared by 8 bases and J by 5 bases, with 20 bases between. CDR3 length equals 14 residues. CDR3 amino acids: CSYLGGAGVDTQYF. As DNA, the CDR3 is TGCAGTTACCTAGGGGGGGCCGGAGTAGATACGCAGTATTTT.

This clonotype was recorded a few times. The genes are TRBV5-1 and TRBJ2-7; D ambiguous. Germline CDR1 is SGHRS and CDR2 is YFSETQ. This CDR3 is built from 13 residues. V lost 4 bases to trimming and J lost 5 bases, with 13 bases between them. The CDR3 region is CASSRPHYDEQYF. The CDR3 coding sequence is TGCGCCAGCAGCAGGCCCCACTATGACGAGCAGTACTTC. Complete variable domain (other parts from reference TRBV5-1 and TRBJ2-7): KAGVTQTPRYLIKTRGQQVTLSCSPISGHRSVSWYQQTPGQGLQFLFEYFSETQRNKGNFPGRFSGRQFSNSRSEMNVSTLELGDSALYLCASSRPHYDEQYFGPGTRLTVT.

The gene calls are TRBV20-1 and TRBJ2-1; TRBD2 agrees at 12 bases. The germline V gene encodes CDR1 DFQATT and CDR2 SNEGSKA (reference sequence). The CDR3 extends over 15 amino acids. J lost 8 bases, V lost 7 bases, and 12 bases had no gene match. The DNA for the CDR3 is TGCAGTGTTCCGCCGCTAGCGGGAGGGGGTGATGAGCAGTTCTTC. This codes for CSVPPLAGGGDEQFF.

This clonotype was detected a few times. The chain joins TRBV28 to TRBJ2-3, with 7 bases that match TRBD1. Germline V gives CDR1 MDHEN, CDR2 SYDVKM. V shed 2 bases and J 2 bases; nucleotides not matched to a gene: 7. This CDR3 region has 16 residues. The CDR3 protein is CASSLGQGDITDTQYF. As DNA, the CDR3 is TGTGCCAGCAGTTTAGGGCAGGGGGACATCACAGATACGCAGTATTTT.

Only a few counts were recorded for this clonotype. The chain is built from TRBV15 and TRBJ2-5; D is possibly TRBD1 (5 bases). This CDR3 is 13 amino acids long. V lost 9 bases to trimming and J lost 2 bases, with 13 bases between them. Germline CDR1 reads LNHNV; CDR2 reads YYDKDF (reference sequence). For the CDR3, the DNA is TGTGCCACGGGCACCGACAGACAAGAGACCCAGTACTTC. Translating it yields CATGTDRQETQYF.

The J gene is TRBJ2-5, the V gene TRBV7-6, with TRBD2 identical over 9 bases. With the DNA end fitting TRBJ2-7 better, the J assignment may be wrong. Germline CDR1 and CDR2: SGHVS and FNYEAQ. The CDR3 contains 14 residues. The CDR3 bases are TGTGCCAGCAGCTTAGGCGGGAGGGTCTACGAGCAGTACTTC. It translates to CASSLGGRVYEQYF.

This chain connects TRBV7-9 to TRBJ1-4, with D unclear. Trimming took off 2 bases at V and 7 bases at J, with 14 bases between the two ends. This CDR3 has 15 residues. Germline CDR1 and CDR2: SEHNR and FQNEAQ (reference sequence). CDR3 amino acids: CASSLLDPKVEKLFF. The CDR3 DNA reads as TGTGCCAGCAGCTTACTCGACCCTAAGGTTGAAAAACTGTTTTTT.

This clonotype was seen only a few times. The chain carries TRBV9 and TRBJ1-2; D remains unclear. Trimming took off 4 bases at V and 3 bases at J, with 19 bases between the two ends. CDR1 is SGDLS, CDR2 YYNGEE, per germline. This CDR3 region has 16 residues. The CDR3 spells CASSPNTRPGDYGYTF. The DNA of the CDR3 is TGTGCCAGCAGCCCGAACACCAGGCCCGGGGACTATGGCTACACCTTC. The full variable domain, completed using reference TRBV9 and TRBJ1-2, is DSGVTQTPKHLITATGQRVTLRCSPRSGDLSVYWYQQSLDQGLQFLIQYYNGEERAKGNILERFSAQQFPDLHSELNLSSLELGDSALYFCASSPNTRPGDYGYTFGSGTRLTVV.

A few counts support this clonotype. The J gene is TRBJ2-7, the V gene TRBV27; possible D gene TRBD1, 6 bases. CDR3 length: 15 amino acids. Trimming stripped 5 bases from V and 2 bases from J, with 16 bases between. CDR1 is MNHEY, CDR2 SMNVEV, per germline (reference sequence). The CDR3, as DNA: TGTGCCAGCAGTAAGGCGACAGGACAAACCTACGAGCAGTACTTC. This encodes CASSKATGQTYEQYF.

The V gene is TRBV13, the J gene TRBJ1-5; D is unclear. Per the germline V gene, CDR1 is PRHDT and CDR2 is FYEKMQ (reference sequence). This CDR3 spans 15 amino acids. Trimming shortened V by 5 bases and J by 6 bases, and 17 bases separated the two germline ends. The CDR3 nucleotides read TGTGCCAGCAGCGATGGTATCAAGAGACTTCAGCCCCAGCATTTT. It encodes CASSDGIKRLQPQHF.

This clonotype was observed a few times. A read error may account for a junction end that differs from germline. The rearrangement links TRBV4-2 to TRBJ2-3; no clear D gene. The CDR3 spans 14 residues. Germline CDR1 and CDR2: LGHNA and YNFKEQ. The CDR3 sequence: CTSSQFGNTDTQYF. The CDR3 DNA reads TGTACCAGCAGCCAATTTGGTAATACGGATACGCAGTATTTT.

This clonotype was counted only a few times. A read error may account for a junction end that differs from germline. The genes are TRBV4-2 and TRBJ2-2, with 8 bases identical to TRBD2. The germline gives CDR1 LGHNA, CDR2 YNFKEQ. The CDR3 runs 16 residues. The CDR3 sequence is CASGQTGTRNTGELFF. CDR3 DNA sequence: TGTGCCAGCGGCCAAACCGGGACTAGGAACACCGGGGAGCTGTTTTTT.

This clonotype has only a few counts. The J gene is TRBJ2-3, the V gene TRBV20-1; D uncertain. The CDR3 contains 15 residues. Germline V gene data show CDR1 as DFQATT and CDR2 as SNEGSKA (reference sequence). The ends were cut back, 5 bases at V and 0 bases at J, with 15 bases in the middle. The DNA for the CDR3 is TGCAGTGCTTCCCCAGAGGCGGCTAGCACAGATACGCAGTATTTT. Translating gives CSASPEAASTDTQYF.

This clonotype was recorded many times. This chain joins TRBV11-2 and TRBJ2-1; 7 nucleotides agree with TRBD1. Looked up from germline, CDR1 is SGHAT and CDR2 is FQNNGV. V lost 7 bases to trimming and J lost 3 bases; unmatched junction nucleotides: 12. The CDR3 contains 16 residues. The CDR3 sequence: CASINYPDRLYNEQFF. For the CDR3, the DNA is TGTGCCAGCATCAATTACCCGGACAGGCTCTACAATGAGCAGTTCTTC. Full variable domain (outside the CDR3, taken from reference TRBV11-2 and TRBJ2-1): EAGVAQSPRYKIIEKRQSVAFWCNPISGHATLYWYQQILGQGPKLLIQFQNNGVVDDSQLPKDRFSAERLKGVDSTLKIQPAKLEDSAVYLCASINYPDRLYNEQFFGPGTRLTVL.

The table lists this clonotype with a few counts. The chain joins TRBV5-6 to TRBJ2-1, with 13 bases fitting TRBD2. The trim removed 2 bases at V and 6 bases at J, leaving 2 bases unmatched. Germline lookup yields CDR1 SGHDT and CDR2 YYEEEE. The CDR3 sequence is 15 residues long. For the CDR3, the DNA is TGTGCCAGCAGCTTTGGACTAGCGGGAGTCAATGAGCAGTTCTTC. As protein: CASSFGLAGVNEQFF.

This chain links TRBV7-2 with TRBJ2-3, with D possibly being TRBD2 (6 bases). CDR1 and CDR2 from the germline V gene are SGHTA and FQGNSA. The CDR3 is 14 amino acids. V was clipped by 8 bases and J by 0 bases, with 12 bases between them. CDR3 loop: CASGLAHSTDTQYF. The CDR3 nucleotides are TGTGCCAGCGGGCTAGCGCATAGCACAGATACGCAGTATTTT. The full variable domain, with the rest looked up from reference TRBV7-2 and TRBJ2-3, is GAGVSQSPSNKVTEKGKDVELRCDPISGHTALYWYRQSLGQGLEFLIYFQGNSAPDKSGLPSDRFSAERTGGSVSTLTIQRTQQEDSAVYLCASGLAHSTDTQYFGPGTRLTVL.

The chain uses TRBV7-9 and TRBJ1-2; D might be TRBD1 (5 bases). From germline, CDR1 is SEHNR and CDR2 FQNEAQ (reference sequence). The CDR3 extends over 15 amino acids. V was clipped by 3 bases and J by 2 bases, with 13 bases between them. In DNA, the CDR3 is TGTGCCAGCAGCTTGCAGACAGATTCAAACTATGGCTACACCTTC. Its protein is CASSLQTDSNYGYTF.

The V and J genes are TRBV28 and TRBJ2-5; D is perhaps TRBD2 (6 bases). Germline V lookup: CDR1 MDHEN, CDR2 SYDVKM. The CDR3 has 16 amino acids. Trimming left V 6 bases short and J 1 base short, with 18 bases between. CDR3 DNA sequence: TGTGCCAGCAGCCAGGCGGAGGGTGAGGGCCAAGAGACCCAGTACTTC. This encodes CASSQAEGEGQETQYF.

This clonotype was seen only a few times. The chain recombines TRBV7-2 with TRBJ2-5; the match to TRBD2 covers 11 bases. Germline lookup yields CDR1 SGHTA and CDR2 FQGNSA. V lost 5 bases and J lost 0; bases outside the gene matches: 8. This CDR3 contains 17 residues. CDR3 amino acids: CASSHRLAGSYQETQYF. CDR3 bases: TGTGCCAGCAGCCACAGACTAGCGGGATCGTACCAAGAGACCCAGTACTTC.

This clonotype was recorded only once. V and J are TRBV7-8 and TRBJ1-5; D is possibly TRBD1 (6 bases). The V end was cut by 5 bases, the J end by 2 bases, with 13 bases between. The CDR3 consists of 15 residues. CDR1 is SGHVS and CDR2 is FQNEAQ in the germline V gene. The CDR3 DNA follows: TGTGCCAGCAGCAAACAGGGTACTGGCAATCAGCCCCAGCATTTT. Translating gives CASSKQGTGNQPQHF.

This clonotype was seen ten or more times. The CDR3 bases are TGTGCCAGCAGCTTAGTTGGAAACACCATATATTTT. Amino acids: CASSLVGNTIYF. The chain links TRBV7-9 to TRBJ1-3, with no clear D. Trimming removed 1 base from V and 3 bases from J, with 1 base in between. Per germline, CDR1 SEHNR and CDR2 FQNEAQ (reference sequence). CDR3 size: 12 residues.

The sample holds a few counts of this clonotype. The chain uses TRBV28 and TRBJ2-7; D not certain. V was pared by 5 bases and J by 1 base, with 12 bases between. Germline-derived CDR1 and CDR2 are MDHEN and SYDVKM. This CDR3 is 14 amino acids long. CDR3 loop: CASSPLGKSYEQYF. The CDR3 bases are TGTGCCAGCAGTCCCCTAGGAAAATCCTACGAGCAGTACTTC.

The chain has TRBV6-6 and TRBJ1-2; the D is unclear. The V end lost 5 bases, the J end lost 8 bases, and 18 bases lay between the germline ends. This CDR3 is built from 14 residues. Germline values: CDR1 MNHNY, CDR2 SVGAGI (reference sequence). CDR3 bases: TGTGCCAGCAGTACTCCTCCGGAGGGCGGGGGCTACACCTTC. Amino acids: CASSTPPEGGGYTF.

The chain uses TRBV6-2 or TRBV6-3 and TRBJ1-2, with 9 bases that match TRBD1. This CDR3 is 15 amino acids long. Trimming cost V 10 bases and J 6 bases; bases outside gene matches: 15. CDR1 is MNHEY, CDR2 SVGEGT, per germline. The CDR3 DNA reads TGTGCCACCTTGGGACAGGGACTTTCTATGGATGGCTACACCTTC. Its translation is CATLGQGLSMDGYTF.

V is TRBV7-9 and J is TRBJ1-2; 9 nucleotides align to TRBD1. The CDR3 sequence is 14 residues long. CDR1 is SEHNR and CDR2 is FQNEAQ in the germline V gene (reference sequence). V gave up 5 bases and J gave up 8 bases; unmatched junction bases: 9. The CDR3 sequence: CASSRPGTGFGYTF. For the CDR3, the DNA is TGTGCCAGCAGCCGTCCCGGGACAGGGTTCGGCTACACCTTC.